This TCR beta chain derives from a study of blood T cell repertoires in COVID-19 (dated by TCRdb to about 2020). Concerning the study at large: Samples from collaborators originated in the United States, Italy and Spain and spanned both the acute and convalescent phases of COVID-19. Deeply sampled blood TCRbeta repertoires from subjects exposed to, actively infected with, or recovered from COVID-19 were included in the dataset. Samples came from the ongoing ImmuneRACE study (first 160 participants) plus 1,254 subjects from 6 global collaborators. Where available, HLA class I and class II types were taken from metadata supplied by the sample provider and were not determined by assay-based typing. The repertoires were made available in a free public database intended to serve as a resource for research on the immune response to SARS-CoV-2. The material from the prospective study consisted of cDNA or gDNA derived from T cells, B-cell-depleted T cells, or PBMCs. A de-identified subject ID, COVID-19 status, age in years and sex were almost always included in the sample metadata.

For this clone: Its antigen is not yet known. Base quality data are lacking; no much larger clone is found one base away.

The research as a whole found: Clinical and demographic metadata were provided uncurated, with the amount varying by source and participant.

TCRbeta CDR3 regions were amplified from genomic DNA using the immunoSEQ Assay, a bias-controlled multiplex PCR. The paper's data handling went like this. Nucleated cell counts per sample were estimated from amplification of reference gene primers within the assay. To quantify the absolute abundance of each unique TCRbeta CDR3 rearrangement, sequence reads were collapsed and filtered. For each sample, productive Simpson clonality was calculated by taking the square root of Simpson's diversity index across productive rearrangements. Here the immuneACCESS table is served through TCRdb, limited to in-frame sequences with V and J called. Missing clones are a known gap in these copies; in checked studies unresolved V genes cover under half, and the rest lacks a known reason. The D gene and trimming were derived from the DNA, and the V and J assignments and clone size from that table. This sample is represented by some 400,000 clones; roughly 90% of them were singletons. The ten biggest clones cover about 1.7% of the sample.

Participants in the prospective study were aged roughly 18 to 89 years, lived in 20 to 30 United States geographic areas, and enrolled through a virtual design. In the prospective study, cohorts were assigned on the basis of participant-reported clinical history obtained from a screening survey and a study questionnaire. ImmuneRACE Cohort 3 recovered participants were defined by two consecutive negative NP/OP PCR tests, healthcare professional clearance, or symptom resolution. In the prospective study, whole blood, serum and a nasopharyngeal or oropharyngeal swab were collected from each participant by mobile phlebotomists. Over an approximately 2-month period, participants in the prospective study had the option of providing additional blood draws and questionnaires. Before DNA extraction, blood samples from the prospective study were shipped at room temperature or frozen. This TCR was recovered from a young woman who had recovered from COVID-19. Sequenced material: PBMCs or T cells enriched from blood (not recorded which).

The CDR3 region: CASSFQSGGSGYTF. At the DNA level, the sequence is TGTGCCAGCAGCTTTCAATCGGGGGGGTCTGGCTACACCTTC. The sequence is built from TRBV7-9 and TRBJ1-2, and perhaps TRBD1 as D gene, on 5 matching bases. The CDR3 spans 14 residues, from the cysteine through the phenylalanine. The sequence is cut down to CDR3 DNA, 42 bases in frame from base 1. CDR1 is given as SEHNR and CDR2 as FQNEAQ, both from the germline V gene (reference sequence). V lost 3 bases and J lost 7 bases; the stretch between them is 15 bases long.